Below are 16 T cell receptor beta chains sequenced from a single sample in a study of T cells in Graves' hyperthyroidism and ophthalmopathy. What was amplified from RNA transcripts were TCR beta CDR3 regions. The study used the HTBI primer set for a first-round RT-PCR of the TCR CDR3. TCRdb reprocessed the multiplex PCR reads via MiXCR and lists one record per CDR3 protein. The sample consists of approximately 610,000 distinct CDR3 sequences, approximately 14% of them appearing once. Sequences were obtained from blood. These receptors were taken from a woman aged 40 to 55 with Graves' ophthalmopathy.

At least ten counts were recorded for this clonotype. CDR3 sequence: CASSTQGRTEAFF. DNA of the CDR3: TGTGCCAGCAGTACTCAGGGTCGCACTGAAGCTTTCTTT. This chain links TRBV6-2 or TRBV6-3 with TRBJ1-1; D possibly corresponds to TRBD1 (5 bases). Germline V gives CDR1 MNHEY, CDR2 SVGEGT. V was trimmed by 5 bases and J by 4 bases, leaving 11 bases between them. The length of the CDR3 is 13 residues.

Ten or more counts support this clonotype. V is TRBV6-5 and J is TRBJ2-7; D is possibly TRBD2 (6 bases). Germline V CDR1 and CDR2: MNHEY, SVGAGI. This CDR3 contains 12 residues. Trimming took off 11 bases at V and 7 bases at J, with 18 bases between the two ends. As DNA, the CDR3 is TGTGCCTGCGATTACTCGGGGGAGGAGCAGTACTTC. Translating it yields CACDYSGEEQYF.

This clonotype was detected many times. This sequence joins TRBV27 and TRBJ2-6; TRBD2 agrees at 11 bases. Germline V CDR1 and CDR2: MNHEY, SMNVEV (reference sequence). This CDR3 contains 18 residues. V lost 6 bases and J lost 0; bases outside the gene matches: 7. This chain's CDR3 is CASRPLAGGFSGANVLTF. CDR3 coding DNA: TGTGCCAGCAGACCTTTAGCGGGAGGGTTCTCTGGGGCCAACGTCCTGACTTTC.

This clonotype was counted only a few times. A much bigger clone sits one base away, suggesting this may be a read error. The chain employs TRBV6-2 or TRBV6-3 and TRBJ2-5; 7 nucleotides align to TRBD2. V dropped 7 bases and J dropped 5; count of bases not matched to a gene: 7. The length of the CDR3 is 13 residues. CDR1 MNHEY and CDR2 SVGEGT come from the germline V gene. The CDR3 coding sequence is TGTGCCAGCACCCGGACTAGGAACGAGACCCAGTACTTC. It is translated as CASTRTRNETQYF.

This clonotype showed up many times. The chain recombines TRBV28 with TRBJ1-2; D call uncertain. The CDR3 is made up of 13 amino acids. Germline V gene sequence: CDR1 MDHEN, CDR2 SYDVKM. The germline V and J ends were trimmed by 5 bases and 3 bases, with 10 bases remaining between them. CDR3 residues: CASSPWPDYGYTF. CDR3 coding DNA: TGTGCCAGCAGTCCCTGGCCGGACTATGGCTACACCTTC.

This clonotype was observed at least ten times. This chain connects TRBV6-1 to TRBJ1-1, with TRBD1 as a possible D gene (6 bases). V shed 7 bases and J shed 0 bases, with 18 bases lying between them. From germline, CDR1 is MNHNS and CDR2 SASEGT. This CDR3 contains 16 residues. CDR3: CASTPGGYSMNTEAFF. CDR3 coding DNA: TGTGCCAGCACTCCGGGGGGCTATTCCATGAACACTGAAGCTTTCTTT.

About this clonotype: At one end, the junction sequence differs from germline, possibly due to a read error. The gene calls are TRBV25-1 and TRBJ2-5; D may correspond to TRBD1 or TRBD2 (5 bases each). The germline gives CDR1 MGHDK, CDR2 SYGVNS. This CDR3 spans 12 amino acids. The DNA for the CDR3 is TGTGCCACCACCCTGGGGGAAGAGACCCAATACTTC. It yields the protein CATTLGEETQYF.

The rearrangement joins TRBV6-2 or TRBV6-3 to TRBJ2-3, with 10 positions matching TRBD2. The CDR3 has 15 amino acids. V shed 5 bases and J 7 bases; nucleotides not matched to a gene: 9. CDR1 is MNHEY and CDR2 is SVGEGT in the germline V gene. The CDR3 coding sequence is TGTGCCAGCAGTACCGGACTAGCGGAGGGGAATACGCAGTATTTT. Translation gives CASSTGLAEGNTQYF.

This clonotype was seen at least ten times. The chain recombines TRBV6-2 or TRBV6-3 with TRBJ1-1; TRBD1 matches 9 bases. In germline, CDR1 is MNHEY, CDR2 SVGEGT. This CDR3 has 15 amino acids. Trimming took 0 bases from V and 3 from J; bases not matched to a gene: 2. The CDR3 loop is CASSYSRQGDTEAFF. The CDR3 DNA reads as TGTGCCAGCAGTTACTCGAGACAGGGGGACACTGAAGCTTTCTTT.

The CDR3 DNA follows: TGCAGCGTTGTCGTTCAGGGTAACACCGGGGAGCTGTTTTTT. Translating gives CSVVVQGNTGELFF. The chain recombines TRBV29-1 with TRBJ2-2; D might be TRBD1 (5 bases). The CDR3 is 14 residues long. V dropped 4 bases and J dropped 2 bases, with 11 bases sitting between them. Germline assignment: CDR1 SQVTM and CDR2 ANQGSEA.

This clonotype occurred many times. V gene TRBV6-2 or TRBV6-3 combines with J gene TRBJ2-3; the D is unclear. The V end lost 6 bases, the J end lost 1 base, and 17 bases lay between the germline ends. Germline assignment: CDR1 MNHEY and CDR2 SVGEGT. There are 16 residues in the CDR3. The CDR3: CASSFYYTIGTDTQYF. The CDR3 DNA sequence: TGTGCCAGCAGCTTTTATTACACAATTGGCACAGATACGCAGTATTTT.

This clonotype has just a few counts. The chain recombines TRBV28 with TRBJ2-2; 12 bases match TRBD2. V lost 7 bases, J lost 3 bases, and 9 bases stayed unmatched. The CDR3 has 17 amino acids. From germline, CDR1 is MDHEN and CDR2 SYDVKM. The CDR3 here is CASIPSGRGWYTGELFF. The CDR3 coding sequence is TGTGCCAGCATCCCTAGCGGGAGGGGTTGGTACACCGGGGAGCTGTTTTTT.

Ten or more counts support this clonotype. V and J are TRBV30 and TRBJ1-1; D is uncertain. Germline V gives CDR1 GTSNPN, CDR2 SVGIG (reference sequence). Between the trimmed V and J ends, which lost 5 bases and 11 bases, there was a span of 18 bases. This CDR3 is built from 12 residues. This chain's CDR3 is CAWGRASSSAFF. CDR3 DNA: TGTGCCTGGGGCCGGGCCTCCTCATCGGCTTTCTTT. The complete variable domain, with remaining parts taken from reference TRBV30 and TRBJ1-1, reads SQTIHQWPATLVQPVGSPLSLECTVEGTSNPNLYWYRQAAGRGLQLLFYSVGIGQISSEVPQNLSASRPQDRQFILSSKKLLLSDSGFYLCAWGRASSSAFFGQGTRLTVV.

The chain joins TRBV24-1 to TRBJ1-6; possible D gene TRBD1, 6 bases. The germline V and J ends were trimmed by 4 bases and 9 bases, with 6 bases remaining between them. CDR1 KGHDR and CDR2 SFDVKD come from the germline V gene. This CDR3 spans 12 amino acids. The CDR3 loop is CATSEGGSPLHF. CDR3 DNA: TGTGCCACCAGTGAAGGGGGTTCACCCCTCCACTTT.

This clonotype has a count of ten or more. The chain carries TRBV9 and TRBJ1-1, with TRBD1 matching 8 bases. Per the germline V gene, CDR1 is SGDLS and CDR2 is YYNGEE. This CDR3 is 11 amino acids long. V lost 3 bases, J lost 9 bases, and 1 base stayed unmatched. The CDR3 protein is CASSGQGKAFF. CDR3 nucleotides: TGTGCCAGCAGCGGACAGGGGAAAGCTTTCTTT.

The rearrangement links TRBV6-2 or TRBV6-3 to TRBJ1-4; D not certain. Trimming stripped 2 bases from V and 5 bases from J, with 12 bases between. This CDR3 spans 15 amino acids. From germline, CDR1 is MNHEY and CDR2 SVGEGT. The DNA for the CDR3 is TGTGCCAGCAGTTACCCGGCCGCGAACAATGAAAAACTGTTTTTT. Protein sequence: CASSYPAANNEKLFF.